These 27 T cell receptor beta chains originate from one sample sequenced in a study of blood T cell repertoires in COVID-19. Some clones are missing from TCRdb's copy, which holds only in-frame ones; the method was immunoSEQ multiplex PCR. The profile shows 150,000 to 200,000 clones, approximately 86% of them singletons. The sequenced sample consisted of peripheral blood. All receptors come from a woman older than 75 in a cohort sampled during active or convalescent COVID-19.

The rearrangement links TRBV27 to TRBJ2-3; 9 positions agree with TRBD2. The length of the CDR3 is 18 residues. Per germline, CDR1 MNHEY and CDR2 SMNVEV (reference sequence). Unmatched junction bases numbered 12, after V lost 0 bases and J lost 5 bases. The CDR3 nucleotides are TGTGCCAGCAGTTTATCCCCTCTGGCGGGAGGGCCGGAAGATACGCAGTATTTT. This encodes CASSLSPLAGGPEDTQYF.

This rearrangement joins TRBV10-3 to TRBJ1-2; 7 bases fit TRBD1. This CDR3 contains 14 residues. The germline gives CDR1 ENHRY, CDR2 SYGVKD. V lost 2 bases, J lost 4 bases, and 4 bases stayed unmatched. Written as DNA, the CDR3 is TGTGCCATCAGTGAGGGCAGGGGGGCCTATGGCTACACCTTC. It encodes CAISEGRGAYGYTF.

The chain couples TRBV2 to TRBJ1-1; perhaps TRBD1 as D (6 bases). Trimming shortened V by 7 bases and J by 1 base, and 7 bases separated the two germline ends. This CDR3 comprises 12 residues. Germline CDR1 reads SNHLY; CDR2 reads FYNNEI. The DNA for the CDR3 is TGTGCCAGCAAGGGACAGAACACTGAAGCTTTCTTT. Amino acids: CASKGQNTEAFF. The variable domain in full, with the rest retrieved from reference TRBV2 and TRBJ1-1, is EPEVTQTPSHQVTQMGQEVILRCVPISNHLYFYWYRQILGQKVEFLVSFYNNEISEKSEIFDDQFSVERPDGSNFTLKIRSTKLEDSAMYFCASKGQNTEAFFGQGTRLTVV.

The DNA of the CDR3 is TGTGCCAGCAGCCCTCTAGCTAGTGAGCAGTTCTTC. Its translation: CASSPLASEQFF. The J gene is TRBJ2-1, the V gene TRBV12-3 or TRBV12-4; maybe TRBD2 (5 bases). V dropped 6 bases and J dropped 9 bases, with 12 bases sitting between them. The CDR3 spans 12 residues.

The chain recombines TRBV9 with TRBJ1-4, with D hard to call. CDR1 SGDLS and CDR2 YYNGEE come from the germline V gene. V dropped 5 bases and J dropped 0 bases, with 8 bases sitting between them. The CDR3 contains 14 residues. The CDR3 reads CASSKQSTNEKLFF. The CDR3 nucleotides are TGTGCCAGCAGTAAACAGTCAACTAATGAAAAACTGTTTTTT.

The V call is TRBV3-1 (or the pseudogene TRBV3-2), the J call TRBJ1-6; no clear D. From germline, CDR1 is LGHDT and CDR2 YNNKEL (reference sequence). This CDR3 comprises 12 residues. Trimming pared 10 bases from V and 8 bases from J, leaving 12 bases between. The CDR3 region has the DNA TGTGCCATCCCACTTTTTGATTCACCCCTCCACTTT. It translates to CAIPLFDSPLHF.

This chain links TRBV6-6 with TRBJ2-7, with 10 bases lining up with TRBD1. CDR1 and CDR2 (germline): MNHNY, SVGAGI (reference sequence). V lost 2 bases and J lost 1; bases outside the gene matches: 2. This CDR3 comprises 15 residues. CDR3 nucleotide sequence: TGTGCCAGCAGTTACCCGGGACAGGGGTCCTACGAGCAGTACTTC. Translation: CASSYPGQGSYEQYF.

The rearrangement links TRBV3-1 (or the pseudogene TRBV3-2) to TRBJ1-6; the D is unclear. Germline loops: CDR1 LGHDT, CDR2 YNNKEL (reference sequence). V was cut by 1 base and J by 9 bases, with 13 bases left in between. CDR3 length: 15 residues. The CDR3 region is CASSQGPGFSSPLHF. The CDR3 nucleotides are TGTGCCAGCAGCCAAGGTCCGGGGTTTAGTTCACCCCTCCACTTT.

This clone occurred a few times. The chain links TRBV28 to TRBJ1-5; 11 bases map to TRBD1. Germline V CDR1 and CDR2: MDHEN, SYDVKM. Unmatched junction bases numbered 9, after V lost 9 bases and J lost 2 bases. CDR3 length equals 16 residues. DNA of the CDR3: TGTGCCAGTTGGACAGGGGGCGTTTCCGGCAATCAGCCCCAGCATTTT. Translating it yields CASWTGGVSGNQPQHF.

CDR3 coding DNA: TGCGCCAGCAGCTTGGGAAACTTAATGCAGACCCAGTACTTC. It encodes CASSLGNLMQTQYF. This chain connects TRBV5-1 to TRBJ2-5, with D unresolved. The germline V and J ends were trimmed by 0 bases and 6 bases, with 12 bases remaining between them. CDR3 length equals 14 residues. Germline CDR1 SGHRS, CDR2 YFSETQ.

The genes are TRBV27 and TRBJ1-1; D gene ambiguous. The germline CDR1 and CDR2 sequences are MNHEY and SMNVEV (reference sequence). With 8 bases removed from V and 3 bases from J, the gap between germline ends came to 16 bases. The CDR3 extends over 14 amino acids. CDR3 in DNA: TGTGCCAGCCTAGTCCCGGTAATCTACACTGAAGCTTTCTTT. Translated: CASLVPVIYTEAFF.

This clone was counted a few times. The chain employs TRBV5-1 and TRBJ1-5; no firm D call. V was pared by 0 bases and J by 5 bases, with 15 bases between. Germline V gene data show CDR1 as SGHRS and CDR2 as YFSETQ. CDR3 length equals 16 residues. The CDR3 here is CASSLDSSPGDQPQHF. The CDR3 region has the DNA TGCGCCAGCAGCTTGGATAGCAGCCCCGGGGATCAGCCCCAGCATTTT.

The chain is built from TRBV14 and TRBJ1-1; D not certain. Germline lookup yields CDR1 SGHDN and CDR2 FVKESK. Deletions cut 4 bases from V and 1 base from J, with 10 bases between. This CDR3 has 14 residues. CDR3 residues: CASSPFLANTEAFF. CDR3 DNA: TGTGCCAGCAGCCCCTTCCTGGCGAACACTGAAGCTTTCTTT.

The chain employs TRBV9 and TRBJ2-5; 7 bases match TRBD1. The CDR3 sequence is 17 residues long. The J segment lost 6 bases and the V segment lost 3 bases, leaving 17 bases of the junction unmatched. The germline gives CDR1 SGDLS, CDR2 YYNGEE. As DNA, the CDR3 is TGTGCCAGCAGCGACCCCTTCCCGGGACAGCTTTTGCAGACCCAGTACTTC. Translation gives CASSDPFPGQLLQTQYF.

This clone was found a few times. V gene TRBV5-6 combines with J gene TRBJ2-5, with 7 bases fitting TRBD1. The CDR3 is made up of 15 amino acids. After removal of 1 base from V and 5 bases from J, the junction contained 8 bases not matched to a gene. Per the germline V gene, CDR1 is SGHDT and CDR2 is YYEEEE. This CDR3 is CASSLYDRARETQYF. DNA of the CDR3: TGTGCCAGCAGCTTGTATGACAGGGCCCGCGAGACCCAGTACTTC.

DNA for the CDR3: TGTGCCAGCAGTTTCACATACACCGGGGAGCTGTTTTTT. Translated, it gives CASSFTYTGELFF. This chain connects TRBV27 to TRBJ2-2; the D is unclear. The CDR3 has 13 residues. Trimming left V 3 bases short and J 3 bases short, with 5 bases between. From germline, CDR1 is MNHEY and CDR2 SMNVEV (reference sequence).

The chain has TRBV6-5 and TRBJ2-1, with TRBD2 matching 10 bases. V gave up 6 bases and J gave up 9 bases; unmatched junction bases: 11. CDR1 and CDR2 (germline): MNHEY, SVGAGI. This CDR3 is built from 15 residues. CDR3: CASRPSGGASGEQFF. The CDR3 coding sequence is TGTGCCAGCAGACCCAGCGGGGGGGCTTCGGGTGAGCAGTTCTTC.

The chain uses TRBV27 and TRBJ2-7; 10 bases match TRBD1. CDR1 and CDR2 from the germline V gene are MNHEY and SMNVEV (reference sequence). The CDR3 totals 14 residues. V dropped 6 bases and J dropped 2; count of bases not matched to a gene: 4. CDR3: CASSLGTGAYEQYF. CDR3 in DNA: TGTGCCAGCAGCCTCGGGACAGGGGCCTACGAGCAGTACTTC.

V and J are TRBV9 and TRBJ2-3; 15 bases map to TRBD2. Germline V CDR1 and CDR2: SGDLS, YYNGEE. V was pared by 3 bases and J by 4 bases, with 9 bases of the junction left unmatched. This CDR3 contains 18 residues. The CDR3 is CASSAGTSGGPLPDTQYF. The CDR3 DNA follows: TGTGCCAGCAGCGCCGGGACTAGCGGGGGGCCTCTTCCAGATACGCAGTATTTT.

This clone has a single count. DNA for the CDR3: TGTGCCAGCAGCTCCCTTCCCTACGAGCAGTACTTC. Protein sequence: CASSSLPYEQYF. The chain carries TRBV5-6 and TRBJ2-7, with D unclear. Germline CDR1 and CDR2: SGHDT and YYEEEE. Trimming removed 3 bases at V and 2 bases at J, with 6 bases between. CDR3 length: 12 amino acids. The variable domain in full, completed from reference TRBV5-6 and TRBJ2-7, reads DAGVTQSPTHLIKTRGQQVTLRCSPKSGHDTVSWYQQALGQGPQFIFQYYEEEERQRGNFPDRFSGHQFPNYSSELNVNALLLGDSALYLCASSSLPYEQYFGPGTRLTVT.

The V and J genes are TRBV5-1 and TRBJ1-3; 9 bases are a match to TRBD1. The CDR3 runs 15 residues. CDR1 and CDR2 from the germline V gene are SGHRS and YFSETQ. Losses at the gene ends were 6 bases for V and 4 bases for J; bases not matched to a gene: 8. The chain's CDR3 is CASTGTGSLGNTIYF. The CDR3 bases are TGCGCCAGCACCGGGACAGGGTCTCTGGGAAACACCATATATTTT.

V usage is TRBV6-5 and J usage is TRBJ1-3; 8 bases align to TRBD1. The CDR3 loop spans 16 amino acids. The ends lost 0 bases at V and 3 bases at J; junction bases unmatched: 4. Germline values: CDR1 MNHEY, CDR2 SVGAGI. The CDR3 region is CASSYSGRGLGNTIYF. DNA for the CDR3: TGTGCCAGCAGTTACTCAGGCAGGGGGCTTGGAAACACCATATATTTT.

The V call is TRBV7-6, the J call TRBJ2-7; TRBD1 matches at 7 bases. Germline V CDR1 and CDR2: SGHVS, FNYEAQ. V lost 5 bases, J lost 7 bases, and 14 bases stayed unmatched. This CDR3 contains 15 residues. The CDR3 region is CASSLEPGTDVEQYF. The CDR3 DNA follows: TGTGCCAGCAGCCTCGAACCCGGGACAGATGTTGAGCAGTACTTC.

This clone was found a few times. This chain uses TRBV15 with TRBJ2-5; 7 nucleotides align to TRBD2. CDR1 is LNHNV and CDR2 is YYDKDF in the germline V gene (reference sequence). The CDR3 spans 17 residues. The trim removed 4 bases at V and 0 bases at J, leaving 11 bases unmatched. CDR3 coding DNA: TGTGCCACCAGCACACCTAATACCGGGACTAACCAAGAGACCCAGTACTTC. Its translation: CATSTPNTGTNQETQYF.

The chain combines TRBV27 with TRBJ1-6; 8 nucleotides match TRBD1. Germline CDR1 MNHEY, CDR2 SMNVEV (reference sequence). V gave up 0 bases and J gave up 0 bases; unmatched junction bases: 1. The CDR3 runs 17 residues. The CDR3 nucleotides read TGTGCCAGCAGTTTATCCAGGGGGCGCTCCTATAATTCACCCCTCCACTTT. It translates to CASSLSRGRSYNSPLHF.

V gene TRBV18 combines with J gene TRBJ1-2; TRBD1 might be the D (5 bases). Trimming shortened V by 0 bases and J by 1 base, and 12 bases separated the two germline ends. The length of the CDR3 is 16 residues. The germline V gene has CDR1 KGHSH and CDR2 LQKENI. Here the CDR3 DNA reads TGTGCCAGCTCACCACCGATCAGGGCCGGTAACTATGGCTACACCTTC. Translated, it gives CASSPPIRAGNYGYTF.

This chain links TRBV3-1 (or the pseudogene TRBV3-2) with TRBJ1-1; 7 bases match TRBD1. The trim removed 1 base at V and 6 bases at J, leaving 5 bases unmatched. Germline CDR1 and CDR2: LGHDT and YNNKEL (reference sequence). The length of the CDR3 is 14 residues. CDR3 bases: TGTGCCAGCAGCCAAGGAACGCAGGGGGCTGAAGCTTTCTTT. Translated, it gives CASSQGTQGAEAFF.